This record concerns one TCR beta chain sequence. This clonotype turned up a few times. Its antigen is unknown. No per-base quality is available; no much larger clone lies one base away. Donors were 39 systemically healthy Caucasian individuals from Russia aged 6 to 90 years. Each donor gave approximately 9.4 milliliters of peripheral blood, drawn into EDTA-treated Vacutainer tubes. PBMCs were isolated by Ficoll-Paque density-gradient centrifugation, with at least 7 million obtained per sample. Trizol reagent was used to extract total RNA from PBMCs, with at least 6 micrograms per sample. The percentages of naive CD45RAhigh/CD27high T cells were determined by flow cytometry on a PBMC aliquot from every donor. The CDR3 holds 16 amino acids from the cysteine to the phenylalanine. Only the CDR3 DNA stays, 48 bases, in frame from base 1. In the germline V gene, CDR1 corresponds to SGHDT and CDR2 to YYEEEE. V is cut by 0 bases and J by 6 bases, and the space between the germline ends is 17 bases.

The data stem from a study of blood T cells in healthy people across ages (dated by TCRdb to about 2015). Describing the broader study: In model experiments, template switching captured about one uniquely barcoded TCR beta cDNA molecule for every two T cells. To track age-related changes in TCR beta repertoire diversity, the study relied on deep sequencing normalized with unique cDNA molecular identifiers. Four age groups were formed from the donors: young (average 16 years), middle-aged (around 39), aged (over 55) and long-lived (less than 85). To avoid experimental bias, donors of different ages were distributed randomly across sequencing lanes. For two donors (one aged 18 to 29 and one aged 80 or older), the study analyzed two additional independent replicas of 1 million unique cDNA reads from the same blood draw. What the work shows at the level of the full study, not this receptor alone: Because donor CMV infection status was unknown, age-related changes in expanded clonotypes were potentially confounded. Compared with the aged group, more naive CD4+ T cells, fewer expanded clones and increased TCR diversity were shown by the long-lived group, suggesting age selection. As age increased, observed TCR beta diversity per million T cells dropped in a roughly linear way, and a significant reduction was already evident by age 40. Estimates of total diversity from one million sequenced T cells were regarded as lower bounds and underestimates. There was a strong correlation between observed TCR beta diversity and the percentage of naive T cells measured by flow cytometry. Conclusive comparison of naive and antigen-experienced compartments was prevented by the profiling of bulk unsorted PBMCs.

The library relied on 5' RACE. The sequencer was an Illumina HiSeq 2500. A second roughly 7 to 12 cycle PCR used a sample-barcoded 5' primer and a J-beta primer mix. A template-switch 5' adaptor carrying 12 random nucleotides introduced a unique molecular identifier onto each TCR beta cDNA molecule. Each sample yielded at least 2.5 million CDR3-containing paired-end reads. First-strand cDNA was synthesized from all RNA with the Mint cDNA synthesis kit, primed by a TRBC-specific oligonucleotide. All cDNA was treated with uracil-DNA glycosylase and then went through a first 18-cycle PCR with the universal primers M1SS and BC2_uni_R. From the authors' description of their analysis: For normalization, 1 million high-quality reads, each with a distinct molecular identifier, were randomly selected from each sample. Instead of being binned into consensus sequences, reads with shared molecular identifiers were discarded. MiTCR, set to a Q25 quality threshold and the strictest error-elimination algorithm, was used for CDR3 identification, clonotype clustering and error correction. A nonparametric unseen species model using Euler transformation provided a lower-bound estimate of total TCR beta diversity. TCRdb redid the processing of the public reads, applying fastp at Q25 and MiXCR, and retained in-frame beta chains. CDR3 protein sequences are deduplicated, and each keeps its most common genes and DNA. The V and J calls follow TCRdb's processing rather than the paper's. The table for this sample lists over a million distinct CDR3 sequences; approximately 43% of them were counted only once. About 4% of the sample belongs to the ten largest clones.

The rearrangement joined TRBV5-6 to TRBJ2-3; the D gene is not confidently resolved. Specimen: blood. This clonotype was sampled from a woman younger than 30 in good health. Here is the DNA: TGTGCCAGCAGCTTGGCAGATCTCACCCCTATTGATACGCAGTATTTT. Its protein reads: CASSLADLTPIDTQYF.